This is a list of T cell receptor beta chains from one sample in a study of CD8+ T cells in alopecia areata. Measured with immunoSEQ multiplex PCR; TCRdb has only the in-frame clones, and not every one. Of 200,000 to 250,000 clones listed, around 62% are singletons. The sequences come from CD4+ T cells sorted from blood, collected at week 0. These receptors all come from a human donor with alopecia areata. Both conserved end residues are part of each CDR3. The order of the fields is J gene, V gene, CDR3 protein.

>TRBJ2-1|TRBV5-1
CASSFPQGNNEQFF
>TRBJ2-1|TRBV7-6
CASSSGGSYNEQFF
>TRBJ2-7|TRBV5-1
CASSLTSPGYEQYF
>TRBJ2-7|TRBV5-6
CASSLSVFFYEQYF
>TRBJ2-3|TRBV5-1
CASSWLNTRAGFGTDTQYF
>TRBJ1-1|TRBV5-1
CASSLNLGATEAFF
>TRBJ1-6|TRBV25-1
CASSAPRGGPNSPLHF
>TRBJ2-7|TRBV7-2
CASSPNYEQYF
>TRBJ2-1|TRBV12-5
CASGLVPGGEQFF
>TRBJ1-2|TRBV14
CASSPPSDRGSYGYTF
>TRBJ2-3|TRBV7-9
CASNLWTSGSSGTDTQYF
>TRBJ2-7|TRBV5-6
CASSLLTSSYEQYF
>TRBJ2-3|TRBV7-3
CASSPRGRTDTQYF
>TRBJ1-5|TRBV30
CAWSPVQGTQPQHF
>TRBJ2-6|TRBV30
CAWGRSGANVLTF
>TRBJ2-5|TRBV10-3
CAISSPGMGDKTQYF
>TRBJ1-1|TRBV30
CAWSVVRRGNTEAFF
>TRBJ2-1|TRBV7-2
CASSLRADEQFF
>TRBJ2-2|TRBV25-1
CASSEGLNTGELFF
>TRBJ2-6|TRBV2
CASSGQGTGANVLTF
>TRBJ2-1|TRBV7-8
CASTSSSGEYNEQFF
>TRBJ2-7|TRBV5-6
CASRYRDQEQYF
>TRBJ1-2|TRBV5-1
CASSLGQGQGYTF
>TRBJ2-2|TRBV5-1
CASSPPGVGNGELFF
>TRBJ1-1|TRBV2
CASSEQNTEAFF
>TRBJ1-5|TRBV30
CAWSASGGQPQHF